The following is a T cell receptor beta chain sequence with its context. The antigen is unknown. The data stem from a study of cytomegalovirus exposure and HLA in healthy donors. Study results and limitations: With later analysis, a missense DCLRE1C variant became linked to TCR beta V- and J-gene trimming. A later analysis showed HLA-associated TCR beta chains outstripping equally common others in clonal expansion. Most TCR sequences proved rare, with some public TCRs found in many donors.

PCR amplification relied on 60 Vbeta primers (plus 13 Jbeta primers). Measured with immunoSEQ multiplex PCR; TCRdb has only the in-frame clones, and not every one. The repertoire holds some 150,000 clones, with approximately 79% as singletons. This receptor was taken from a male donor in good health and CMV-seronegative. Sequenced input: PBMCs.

The CDR3 reads CASSAQTGFHYGYTF. In DNA form, the CDR3 reads TGTGCCAGCAGCGCACAGACAGGGTTCCACTATGGCTACACCTTC. The chain uses TRBV9 and TRBJ1-2; 7 bases fit TRBD1. The germline V gene encodes CDR1 SGDLS and CDR2 YYNGEE. Unmatched junction bases numbered 8, after V lost 3 bases and J lost 3 bases. The length of the CDR3 is 15 residues. The full variable domain, in which reference TRBV9 and TRBJ1-2 provide the parts outside the CDR3, is DSGVTQTPKHLITATGQRVTLRCSPRSGDLSVYWYQQSLDQGLQFLIQYYNGEERAKGNILERFSAQQFPDLHSELNLSSLELGDSALYFCASSAQTGFHYGYTFGSGTRLTVV.